This T cell receptor beta chain was profiled in a study of stem cell transplantation in POMP-related autoinflammatory disease. Study information: Impaired MHC class I-dependent CD8+ differentiation was hypothesized from defective thymoproteasomes.

This CDR3 has 17 residues. Germline CDR1 reads MDHEN; CDR2 reads SYDVKM. The V gene lost 1 base and the J gene lost 0 bases, with 15 bases spanning the gap. This clone was detected once. Here immunoSEQ multiplex PCR was the method, and the copy in TCRdb shows in-frame clones only, minus some. The top ten clones hold approximately 2.4% of a sample with fewer than 5,000 clones, roughly nine tenths of them seen once. This receptor was identified in a human patient with POMP-related autoinflammation and immune dysregulation (PRAID). Some of these T cells may belong to the graft donor. The chain joins TRBV28 to TRBJ1-1; no reliable D call. The input for sequencing was CD8+ T cells from PBMCs, taken after stem cell transplantation. In DNA, the CDR3 is TGTGCCAGCAGTTTATTCAGGTCCCCGGGGATGAACACTGAAGCTTTCTTT. This encodes CASSLFRSPGMNTEAFF.